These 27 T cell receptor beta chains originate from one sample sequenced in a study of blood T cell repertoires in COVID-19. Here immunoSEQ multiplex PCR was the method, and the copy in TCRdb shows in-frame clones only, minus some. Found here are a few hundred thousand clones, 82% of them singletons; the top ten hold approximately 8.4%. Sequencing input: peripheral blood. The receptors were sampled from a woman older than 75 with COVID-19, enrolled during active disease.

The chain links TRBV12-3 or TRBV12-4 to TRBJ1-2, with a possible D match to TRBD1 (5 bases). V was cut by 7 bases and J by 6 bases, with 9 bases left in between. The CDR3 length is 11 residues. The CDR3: CASTEQDGYTF. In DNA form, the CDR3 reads TGTGCCAGCACCGAACAGGATGGCTACACCTTC.

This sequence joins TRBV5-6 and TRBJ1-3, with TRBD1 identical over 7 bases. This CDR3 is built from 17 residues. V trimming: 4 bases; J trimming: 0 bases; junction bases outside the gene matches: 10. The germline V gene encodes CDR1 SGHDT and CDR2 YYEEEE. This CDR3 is CASSPLTGRASGNTIYF. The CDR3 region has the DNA TGTGCCAGCAGCCCCCTGACAGGGCGGGCCTCTGGAAACACCATATATTTT.

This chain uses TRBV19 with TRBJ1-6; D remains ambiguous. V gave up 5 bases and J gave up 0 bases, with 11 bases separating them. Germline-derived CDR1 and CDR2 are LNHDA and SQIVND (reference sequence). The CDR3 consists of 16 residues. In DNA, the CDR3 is TGTGCCAGTAGTTCAACAGAGAGCTCCTATAATTCACCCCTCCACTTT. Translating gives CASSSTESSYNSPLHF.

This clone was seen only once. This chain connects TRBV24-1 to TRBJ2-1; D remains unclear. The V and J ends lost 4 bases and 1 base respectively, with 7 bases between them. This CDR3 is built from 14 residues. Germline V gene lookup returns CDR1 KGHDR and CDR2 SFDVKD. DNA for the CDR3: TGTGCCACCAGTGAGTCGAGGTCCTACAATGAGCAGTTCTTC. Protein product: CATSESRSYNEQFF.

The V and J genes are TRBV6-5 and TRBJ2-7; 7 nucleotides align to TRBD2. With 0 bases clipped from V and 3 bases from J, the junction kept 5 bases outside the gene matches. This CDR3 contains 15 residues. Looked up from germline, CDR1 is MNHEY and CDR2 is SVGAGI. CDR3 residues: CASSYSFGGGYEQYF. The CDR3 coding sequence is TGTGCCAGCAGTTACTCGTTCGGCGGGGGCTACGAGCAGTACTTC.

DNA for the CDR3: TGTGCCAGCACCGCTAGCGGGCCTCAAGAGACCCAGTACTTC. Protein product: CASTASGPQETQYF. The chain links TRBV6-5 to TRBJ2-5, with 8 bases fitting TRBD2. Germline V gene sequence: CDR1 MNHEY, CDR2 SVGAGI. Trimming at V came to 7 bases and at J to 2 bases, leaving 6 bases not matched to a gene. The CDR3 spans 14 residues.

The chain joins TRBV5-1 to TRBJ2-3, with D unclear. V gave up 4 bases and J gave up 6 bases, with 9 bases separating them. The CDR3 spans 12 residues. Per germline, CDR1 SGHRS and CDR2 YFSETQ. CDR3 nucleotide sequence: TGCGCCAGCAGCCTACTGTCGGATACGCAGTATTTT. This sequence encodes CASSLLSDTQYF.

The chain's CDR3 is CASSVGGGRNLRYGYTF. The CDR3 coding sequence is TGTGCCAGCAGCGTAGGAGGGGGCCGAAATCTTCGATATGGCTACACCTTC. The genes are TRBV9 and TRBJ1-2; 7 nucleotides match TRBD1. Germline V gene lookup returns CDR1 SGDLS and CDR2 YYNGEE. Trimming removed 0 bases from V and 5 bases from J; junction bases left unmatched: 13. This CDR3 has 17 residues.

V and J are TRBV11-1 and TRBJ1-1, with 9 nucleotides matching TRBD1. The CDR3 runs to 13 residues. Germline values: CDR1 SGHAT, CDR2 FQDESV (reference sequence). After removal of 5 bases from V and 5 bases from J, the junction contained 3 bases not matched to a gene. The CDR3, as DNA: TGTGCCAGCAGCCCTGGACAGGGGACTGAAGCTTTCTTT. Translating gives CASSPGQGTEAFF.

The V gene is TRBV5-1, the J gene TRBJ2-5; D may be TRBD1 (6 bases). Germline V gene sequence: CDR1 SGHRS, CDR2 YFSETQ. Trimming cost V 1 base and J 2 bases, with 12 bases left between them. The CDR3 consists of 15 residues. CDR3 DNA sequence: TGCGCCAGCAGCTTGCCGGCCGGGACACAAGAGACCCAGTACTTC. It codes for CASSLPAGTQETQYF.

The CDR3 sequence is CATSTRGGLGEQFF. The CDR3 nucleotides are TGTGCCACCAGCACCAGAGGAGGTTTGGGTGAGCAGTTCTTC. The chain links TRBV15 to TRBJ2-1; D may be TRBD2 (5 bases). Trimming shortened V by 4 bases and J by 9 bases, and 16 bases separated the two germline ends. Germline CDR1 is LNHNV and CDR2 is YYDKDF (reference sequence). The CDR3 sequence is 14 residues long.

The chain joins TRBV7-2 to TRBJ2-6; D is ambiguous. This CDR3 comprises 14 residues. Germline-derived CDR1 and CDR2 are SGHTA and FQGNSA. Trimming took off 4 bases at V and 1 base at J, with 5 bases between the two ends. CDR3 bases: TGTGCCAGCAGCTCGTCTTCTGGGGCCAACGTCCTGACTTTC. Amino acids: CASSSSSGANVLTF.

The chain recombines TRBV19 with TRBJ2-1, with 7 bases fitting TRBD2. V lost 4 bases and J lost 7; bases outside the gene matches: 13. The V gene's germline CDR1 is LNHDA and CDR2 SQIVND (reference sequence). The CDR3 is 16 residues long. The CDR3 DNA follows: TGTGCCAGTAGTAGAGGGACTACTTTCTCCGAAAATGAGCAGTTCTTC. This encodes CASSRGTTFSENEQFF.

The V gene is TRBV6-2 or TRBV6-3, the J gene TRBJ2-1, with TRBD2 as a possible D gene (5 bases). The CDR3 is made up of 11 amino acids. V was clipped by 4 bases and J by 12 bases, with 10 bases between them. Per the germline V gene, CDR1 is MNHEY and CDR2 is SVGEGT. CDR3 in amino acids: CASSLLDRQFF. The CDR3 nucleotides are TGTGCCAGCAGTTTACTAGATCGGCAGTTCTTC.

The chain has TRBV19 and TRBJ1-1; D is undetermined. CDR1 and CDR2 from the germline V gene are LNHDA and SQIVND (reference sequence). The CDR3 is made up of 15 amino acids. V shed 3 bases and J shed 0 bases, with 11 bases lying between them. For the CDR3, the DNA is TGTGCCAGTAGTATGCGGATGTCCATGAACACTGAAGCTTTCTTT. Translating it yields CASSMRMSMNTEAFF.

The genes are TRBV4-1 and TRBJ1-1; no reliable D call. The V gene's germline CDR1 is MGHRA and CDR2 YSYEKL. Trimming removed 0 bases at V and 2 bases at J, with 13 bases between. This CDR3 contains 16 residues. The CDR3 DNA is TGCGCCAGCAGCCAAGATATGTTGAGGGTTAACACTGAAGCTTTCTTT. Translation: CASSQDMLRVNTEAFF.

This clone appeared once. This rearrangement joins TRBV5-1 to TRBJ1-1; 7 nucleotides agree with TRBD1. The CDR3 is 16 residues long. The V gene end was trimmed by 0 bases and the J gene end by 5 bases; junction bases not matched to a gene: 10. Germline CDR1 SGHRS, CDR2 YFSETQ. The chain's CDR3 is CASSLEAGGFITEAFF. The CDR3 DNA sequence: TGCGCCAGCAGCTTGGAGGCAGGGGGTTTTATAACTGAAGCTTTCTTT.

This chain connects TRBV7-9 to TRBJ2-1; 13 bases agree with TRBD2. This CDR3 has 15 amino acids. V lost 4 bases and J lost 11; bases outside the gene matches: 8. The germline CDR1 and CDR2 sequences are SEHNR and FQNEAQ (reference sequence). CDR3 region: CASSSPGTSGNQQFF. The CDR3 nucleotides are TGTGCCAGCAGCTCACCCGGGACTAGCGGGAATCAGCAGTTCTTC. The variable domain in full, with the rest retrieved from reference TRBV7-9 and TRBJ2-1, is DTGVSQNPRHKITKRGQNVTFRCDPISEHNRLYWYRQTLGQGPEFLTYFQNEAQLEKSRLLSDRFSAERPKGSFSTLEIQRTEQGDSAMYLCASSSPGTSGNQQFFGPGTRLTVL.

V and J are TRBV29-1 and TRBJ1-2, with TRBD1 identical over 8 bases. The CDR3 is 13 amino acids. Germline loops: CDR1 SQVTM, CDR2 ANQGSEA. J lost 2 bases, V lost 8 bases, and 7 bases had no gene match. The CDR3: CSYRGDGNYGYTF. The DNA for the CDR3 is TGCAGCTACAGGGGGGATGGGAACTATGGCTACACCTTC.

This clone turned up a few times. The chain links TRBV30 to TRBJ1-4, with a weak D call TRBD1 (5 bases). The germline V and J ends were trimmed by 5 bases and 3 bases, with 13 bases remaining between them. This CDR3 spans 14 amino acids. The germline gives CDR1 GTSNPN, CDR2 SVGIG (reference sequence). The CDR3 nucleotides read TGTGCCTGGGGTCGGCAGGGCCCTAATGAAAAACTGTTTTTT. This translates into CAWGRQGPNEKLFF.

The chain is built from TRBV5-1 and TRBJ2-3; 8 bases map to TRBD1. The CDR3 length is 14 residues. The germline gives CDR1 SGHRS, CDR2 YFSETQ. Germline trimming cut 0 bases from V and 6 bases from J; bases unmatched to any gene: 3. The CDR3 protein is CASSLGDRGDTQYF. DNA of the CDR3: TGCGCCAGCAGCTTGGGAGACAGGGGTGATACGCAGTATTTT.

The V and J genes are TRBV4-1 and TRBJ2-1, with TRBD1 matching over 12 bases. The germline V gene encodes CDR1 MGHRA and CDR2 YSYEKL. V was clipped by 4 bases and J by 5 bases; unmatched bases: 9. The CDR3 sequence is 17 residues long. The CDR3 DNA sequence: TGCGCCAGCAGCCCGCGGGACAGGGGGCAAGGAAACAATGAGCAGTTCTTC. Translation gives CASSPRDRGQGNNEQFF.

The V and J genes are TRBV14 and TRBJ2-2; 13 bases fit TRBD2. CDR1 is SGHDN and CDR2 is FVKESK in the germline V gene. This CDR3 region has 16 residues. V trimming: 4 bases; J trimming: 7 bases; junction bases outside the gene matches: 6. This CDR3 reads CASSRGLAGVSGELFF. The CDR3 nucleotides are TGTGCCAGCAGCCGCGGACTAGCGGGAGTAAGCGGGGAGCTGTTTTTT.

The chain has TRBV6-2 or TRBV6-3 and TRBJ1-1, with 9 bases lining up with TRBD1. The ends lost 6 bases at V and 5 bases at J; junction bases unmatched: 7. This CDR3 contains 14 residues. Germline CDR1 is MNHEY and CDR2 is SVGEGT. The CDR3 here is CASSTRQGGTEAFF. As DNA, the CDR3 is TGTGCCAGCAGCACCCGACAGGGGGGTACTGAAGCTTTCTTT.

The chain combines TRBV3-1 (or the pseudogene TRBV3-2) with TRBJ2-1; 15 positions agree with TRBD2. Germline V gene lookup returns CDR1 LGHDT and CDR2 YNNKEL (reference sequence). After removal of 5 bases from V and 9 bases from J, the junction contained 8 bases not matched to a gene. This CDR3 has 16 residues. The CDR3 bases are TGTGCCAGCAGCTCAGGACTAGCGGGAGGGCCCCGTGAGCAGTTCTTC. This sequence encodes CASSSGLAGGPREQFF.

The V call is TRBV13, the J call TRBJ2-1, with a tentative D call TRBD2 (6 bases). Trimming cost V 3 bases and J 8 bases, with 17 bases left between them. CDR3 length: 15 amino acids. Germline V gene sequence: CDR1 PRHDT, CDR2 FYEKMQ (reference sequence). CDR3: CASSFLAGRAYEQFF. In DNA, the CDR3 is TGTGCCAGCAGCTTTCTCGCGGGGAGAGCTTATGAGCAGTTCTTC.

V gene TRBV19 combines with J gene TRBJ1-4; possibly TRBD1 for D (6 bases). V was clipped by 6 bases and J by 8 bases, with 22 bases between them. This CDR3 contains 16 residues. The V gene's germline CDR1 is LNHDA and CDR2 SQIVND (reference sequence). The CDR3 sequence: CASRQNGGAFGEKLFF. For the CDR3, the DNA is TGTGCCAGTAGACAAAACGGGGGGGCCTTCGGCGAAAAACTGTTTTTT.